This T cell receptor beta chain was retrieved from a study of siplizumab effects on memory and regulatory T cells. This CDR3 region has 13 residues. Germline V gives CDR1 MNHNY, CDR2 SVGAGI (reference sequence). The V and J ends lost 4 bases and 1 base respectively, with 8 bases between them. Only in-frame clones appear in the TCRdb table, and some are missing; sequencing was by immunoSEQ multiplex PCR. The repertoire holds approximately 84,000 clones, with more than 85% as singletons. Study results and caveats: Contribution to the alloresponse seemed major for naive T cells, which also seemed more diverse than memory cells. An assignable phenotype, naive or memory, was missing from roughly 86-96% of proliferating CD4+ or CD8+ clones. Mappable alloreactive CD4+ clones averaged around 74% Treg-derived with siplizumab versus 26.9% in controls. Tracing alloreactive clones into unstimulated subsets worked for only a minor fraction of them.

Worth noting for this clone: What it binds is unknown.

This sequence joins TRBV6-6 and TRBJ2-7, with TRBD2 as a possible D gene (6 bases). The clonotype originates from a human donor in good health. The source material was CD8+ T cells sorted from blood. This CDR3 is CASSFSGSYEQYF. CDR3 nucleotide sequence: TGTGCCAGCAGTTTTAGCGGTTCCTACGAGCAGTACTTC.